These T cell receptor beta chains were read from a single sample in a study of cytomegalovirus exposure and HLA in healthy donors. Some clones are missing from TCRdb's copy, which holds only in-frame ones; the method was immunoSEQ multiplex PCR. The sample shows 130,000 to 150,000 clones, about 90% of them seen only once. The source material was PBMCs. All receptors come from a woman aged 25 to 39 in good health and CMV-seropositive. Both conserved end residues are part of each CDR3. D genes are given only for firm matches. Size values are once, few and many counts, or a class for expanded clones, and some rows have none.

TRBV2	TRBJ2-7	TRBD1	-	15	CASSRDSSSSYEQYF
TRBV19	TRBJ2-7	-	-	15	CASSMARASSYEQYF
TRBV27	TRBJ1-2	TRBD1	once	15	CASSSSGTVNYGYTF
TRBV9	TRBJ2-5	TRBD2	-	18	CASSVLGLAGGSQETQYF
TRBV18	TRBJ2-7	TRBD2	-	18	CASSRTQFAGGTSYEQYF
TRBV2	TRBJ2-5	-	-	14	CASRVLGGAETQYF
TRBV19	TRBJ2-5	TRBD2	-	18	CASSIGLAYEGIEETQYF
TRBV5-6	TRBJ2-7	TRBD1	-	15	CASSSRQGARYEQYF
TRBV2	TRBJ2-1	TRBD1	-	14	CANSGQGRYNEQFF
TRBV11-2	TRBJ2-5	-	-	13	CASSSRGQETQYF
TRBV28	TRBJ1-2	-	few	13	CASSSLPNYGYTF
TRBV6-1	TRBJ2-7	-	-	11	CASRKTYEQYF
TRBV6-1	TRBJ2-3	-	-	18	CASSEARARGIRTDTQYF
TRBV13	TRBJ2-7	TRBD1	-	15	CASSHRGAGGHEQYF
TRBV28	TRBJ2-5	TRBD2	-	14	CASSSGLEGETQYF
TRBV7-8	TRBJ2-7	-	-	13	CASSLQASYEQYF
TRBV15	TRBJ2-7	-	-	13	CATSSSTAYEQYF
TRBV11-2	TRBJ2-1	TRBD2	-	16	CASSSTGTSGYNEQFF
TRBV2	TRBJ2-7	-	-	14	CASGEGRGDYEQYF
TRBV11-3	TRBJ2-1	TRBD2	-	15	CASSLAGGGTGEQFF
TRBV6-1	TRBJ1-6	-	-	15	CASSERHSPYSPLHF
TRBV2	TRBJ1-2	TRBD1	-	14	CASRAGQGNYGYTF